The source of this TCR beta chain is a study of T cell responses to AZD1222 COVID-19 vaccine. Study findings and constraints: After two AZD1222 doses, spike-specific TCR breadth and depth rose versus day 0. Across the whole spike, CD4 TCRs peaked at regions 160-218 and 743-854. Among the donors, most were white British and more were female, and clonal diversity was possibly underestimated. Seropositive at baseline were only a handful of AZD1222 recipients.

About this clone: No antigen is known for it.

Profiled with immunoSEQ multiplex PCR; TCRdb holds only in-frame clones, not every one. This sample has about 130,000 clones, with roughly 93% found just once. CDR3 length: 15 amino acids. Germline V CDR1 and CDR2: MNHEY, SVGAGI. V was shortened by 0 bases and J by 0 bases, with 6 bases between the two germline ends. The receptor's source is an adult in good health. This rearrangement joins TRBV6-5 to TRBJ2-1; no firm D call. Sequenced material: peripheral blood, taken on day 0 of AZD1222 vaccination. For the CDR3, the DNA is TGTGCCAGCAGTTACTCAAGTAGCTCCTACAATGAGCAGTTCTTC. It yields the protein CASSYSSSSYNEQFF.